The entry below gives a single T cell receptor (beta chain) sequence along with its context. No antigen is known for it. CDR3 length: 17 residues. Germline CDR1 reads SGHRS; CDR2 reads YFSETQ. V shed 3 bases, J shed 5 bases, and the junction held 12 bases outside the gene matches. Both 60 Vbeta primers and 13 Jbeta primers went into the PCR. Libraries were prepared by immunoSEQ multiplex PCR; TCRdb keeps only in-frame clonotypes and omits some of them. The sample carries about 200,000 clones, 76% recorded once. This specimen comes from a study of cytomegalovirus exposure and HLA in healthy donors. Study-level findings and limits: It has been reported that TCR beta sequences accurately predicted the HLA-A and HLA-B alleles of most subjects. Sequencing likely generated an artifact that appeared as a cluster of highly shared sequence variants.

The specimen sequenced was PBMCs. The origin of this receptor is a man aged 18 to 30 in good health and CMV-seronegative. This sequence joins TRBV5-1 and TRBJ2-3, with TRBD2 matching over 10 bases. CDR3 sequence reads: CASSSQPAGGHVDTQYF. CDR3 sequence (DNA): TGCGCCAGCAGCTCACAACCAGCGGGAGGGCATGTAGATACGCAGTATTTT.